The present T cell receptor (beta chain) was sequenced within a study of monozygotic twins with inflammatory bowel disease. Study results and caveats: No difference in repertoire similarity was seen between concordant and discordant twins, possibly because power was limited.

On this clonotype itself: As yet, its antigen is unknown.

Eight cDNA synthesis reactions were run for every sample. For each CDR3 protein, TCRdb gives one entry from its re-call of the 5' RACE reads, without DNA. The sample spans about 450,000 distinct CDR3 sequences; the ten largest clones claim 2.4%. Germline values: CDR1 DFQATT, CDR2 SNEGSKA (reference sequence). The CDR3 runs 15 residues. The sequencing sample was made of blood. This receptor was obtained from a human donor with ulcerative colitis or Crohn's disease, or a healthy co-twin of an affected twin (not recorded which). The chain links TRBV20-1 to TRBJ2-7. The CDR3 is CSARSSTNAAYEQYF.